The entry below gives a single T cell receptor beta chain sequence along with its context. This entry belongs to a study of OX40 agonist ivuxolimab in advanced cancers. Overall study: The dose of intravenous ivuxolimab that patients received every 2 weeks ranged from 0.01 to 10 mg/kg. Therapy given before enrollment (anti-PD-1, anti-PD-L1 or anti-CTLA-4) was allowed, and around 40% had some.

TCRdb's copy holds only in-frame clones and misses some; the assay was immunoSEQ multiplex PCR. In the table there are around 70,000 clones, about 85% of which are singletons. The germline V and J ends were trimmed by 8 bases and 2 bases, with 10 bases remaining between them. The CDR3 length is 12 residues. CDR1 and CDR2 (germline): WSHSY, SAAADI. The sample here was CD4+ or CD8+ T cells sorted from blood, taken in a trial of the OX40 agonist ivuxolimab. The chain couples TRBV10-2 to TRBJ2-7; a possible D gene is TRBD2 (5 bases). The source of this sequence is an adult with an advanced solid tumor such as melanoma, head and neck, liver or kidney cancer. The CDR3 loop is CASLAGTYEQYF. Written as DNA, the CDR3 is TGCGCCAGCCTCGCCGGGACCTACGAGCAGTACTTC.